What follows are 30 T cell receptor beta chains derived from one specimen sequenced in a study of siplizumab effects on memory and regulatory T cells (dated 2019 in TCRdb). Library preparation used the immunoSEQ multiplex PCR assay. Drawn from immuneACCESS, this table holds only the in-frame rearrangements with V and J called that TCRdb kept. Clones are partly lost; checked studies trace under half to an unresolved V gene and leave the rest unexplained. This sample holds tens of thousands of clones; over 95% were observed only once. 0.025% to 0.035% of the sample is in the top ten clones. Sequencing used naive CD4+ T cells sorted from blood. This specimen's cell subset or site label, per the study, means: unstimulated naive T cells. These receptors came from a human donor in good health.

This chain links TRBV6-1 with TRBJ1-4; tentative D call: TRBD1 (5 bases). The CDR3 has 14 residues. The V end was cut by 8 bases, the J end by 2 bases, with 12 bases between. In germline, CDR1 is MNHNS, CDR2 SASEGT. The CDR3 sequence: CASVLRGTNEKLFF. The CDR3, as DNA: TGTGCCAGCGTGCTCCGGGGCACTAATGAAAAACTGTTTTTT.

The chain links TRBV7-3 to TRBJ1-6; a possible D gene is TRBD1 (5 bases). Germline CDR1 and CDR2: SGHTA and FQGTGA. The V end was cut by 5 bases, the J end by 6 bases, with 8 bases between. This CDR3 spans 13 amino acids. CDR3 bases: TGTGCCAGCAGCCCTCAGGGTAATTCACCCCTCCACTTT. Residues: CASSPQGNSPLHF.

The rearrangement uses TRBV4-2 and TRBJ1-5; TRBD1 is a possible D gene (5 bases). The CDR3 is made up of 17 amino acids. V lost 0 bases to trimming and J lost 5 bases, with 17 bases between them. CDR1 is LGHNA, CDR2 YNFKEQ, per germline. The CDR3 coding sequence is TGTGCCAGCAGCCAAGACTACCAGGGAGGGGATTATCAGCCCCAGCATTTT. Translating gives CASSQDYQGGDYQPQHF.

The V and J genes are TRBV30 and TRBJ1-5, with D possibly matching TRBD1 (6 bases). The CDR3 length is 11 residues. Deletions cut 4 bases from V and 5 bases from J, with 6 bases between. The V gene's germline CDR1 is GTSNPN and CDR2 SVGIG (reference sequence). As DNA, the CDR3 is TGTGCCTGGAAGGGGGATCAGCCCCAGCATTTT. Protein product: CAWKGDQPQHF.

CDR3 DNA sequence: TGTGCCAGTAGTATTGGCCCGGGGGGCACAGATACGCAGTATTTT. It yields the protein CASSIGPGGTDTQYF. The V call is TRBV19, the J call TRBJ2-3, with D possibly being TRBD2 (6 bases). Germline CDR1 reads LNHDA; CDR2 reads SQIVND (reference sequence). The CDR3 sequence is 15 residues long. V dropped 3 bases and J dropped 1 base, with 11 bases sitting between them.

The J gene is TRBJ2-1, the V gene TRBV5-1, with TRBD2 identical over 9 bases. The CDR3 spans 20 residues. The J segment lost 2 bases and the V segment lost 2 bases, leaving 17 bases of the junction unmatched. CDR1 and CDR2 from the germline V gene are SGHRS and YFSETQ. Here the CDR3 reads CASSFQQTPGLAGTYNEQFF. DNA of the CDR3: TGCGCCAGCAGCTTTCAACAAACCCCGGGGCTAGCGGGAACCTACAATGAGCAGTTCTTC.

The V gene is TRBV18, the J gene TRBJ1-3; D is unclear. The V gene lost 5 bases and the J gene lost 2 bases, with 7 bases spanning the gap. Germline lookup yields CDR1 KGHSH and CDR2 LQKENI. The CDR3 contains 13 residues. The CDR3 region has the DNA TGTGCCAGCTCAGTAAAAACTGGAAACACCATATATTTT. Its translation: CASSVKTGNTIYF.

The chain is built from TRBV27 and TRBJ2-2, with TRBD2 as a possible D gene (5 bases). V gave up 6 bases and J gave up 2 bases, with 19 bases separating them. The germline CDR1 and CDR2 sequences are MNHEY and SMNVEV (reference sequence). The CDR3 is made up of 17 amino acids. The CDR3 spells CASSLRTVRDNTGELFF. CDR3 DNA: TGTGCCAGCAGCTTAAGGACGGTCCGGGATAACACCGGGGAGCTGTTTTTT.

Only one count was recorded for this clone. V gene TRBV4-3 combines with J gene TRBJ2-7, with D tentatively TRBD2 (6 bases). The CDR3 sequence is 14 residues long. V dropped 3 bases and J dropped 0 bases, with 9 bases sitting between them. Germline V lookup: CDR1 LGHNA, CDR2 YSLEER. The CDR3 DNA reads TGCGCCAGCAGCCAGGGAGGAAGCTCCTACGAGCAGTACTTC. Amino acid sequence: CASSQGGSSYEQYF.

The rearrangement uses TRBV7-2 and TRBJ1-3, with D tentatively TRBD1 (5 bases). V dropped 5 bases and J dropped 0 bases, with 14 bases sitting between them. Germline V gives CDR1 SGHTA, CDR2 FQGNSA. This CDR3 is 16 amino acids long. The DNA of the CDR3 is TGTGCCAGCAGCCGTACTCGACAGCTCTCTGGAAACACCATATATTTT. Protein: CASSRTRQLSGNTIYF. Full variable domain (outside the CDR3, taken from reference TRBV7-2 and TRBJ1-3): GAGVSQSPSNKVTEKGKDVELRCDPISGHTALYWYRQSLGQGLEFLIYFQGNSAPDKSGLPSDRFSAERTGGSVSTLTIQRTQQEDSAVYLCASSRTRQLSGNTIYFGEGSWLTVV.

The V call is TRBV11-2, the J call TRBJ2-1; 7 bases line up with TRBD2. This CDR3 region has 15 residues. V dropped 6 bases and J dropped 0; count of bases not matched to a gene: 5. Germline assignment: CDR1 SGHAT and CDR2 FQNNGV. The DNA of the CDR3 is TGTGCCAGCAGTAGAATAGCGGGCTCCTACAATGAGCAGTTCTTC. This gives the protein CASSRIAGSYNEQFF.

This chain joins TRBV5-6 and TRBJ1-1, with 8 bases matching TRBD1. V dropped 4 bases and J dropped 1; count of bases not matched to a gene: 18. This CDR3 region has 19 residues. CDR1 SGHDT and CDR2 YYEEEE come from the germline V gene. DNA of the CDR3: TGTGCCAGCAGCCAGCAGCTGCAGCGGACAGGGTTGGAGAACACTGAAGCTTTCTTT. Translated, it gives CASSQQLQRTGLENTEAFF.

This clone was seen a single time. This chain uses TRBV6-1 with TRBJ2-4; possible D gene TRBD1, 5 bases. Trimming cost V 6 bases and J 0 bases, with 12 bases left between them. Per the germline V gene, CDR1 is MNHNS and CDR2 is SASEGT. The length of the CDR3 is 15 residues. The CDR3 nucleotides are TGTGCCAGCAGAGACAGCCTTCTAGCCAAAAACATTCAGTACTTC. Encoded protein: CASRDSLLAKNIQYF.

CDR3 sequence reads: CASSPGQPVYEQYF. Here the CDR3 DNA reads TGTGCCAGCTCCCCCGGACAACCTGTCTACGAGCAGTACTTC. The genes are TRBV18 and TRBJ2-7; tentatively, D is TRBD1 (5 bases). CDR1 is KGHSH and CDR2 is LQKENI in the germline V gene. CDR3 size: 14 residues. V dropped 6 bases and J dropped 3 bases, with 15 bases sitting between them. The full variable domain, completed using reference TRBV18 and TRBJ2-7, is NAGVMQNPRHLVRRRGQEARLRCSPMKGHSHVYWYRQLPEEGLKFMVYLQKENIIDESGMPKERFSAEFPKEGPSILRIQQVVRGDSAAYFCASSPGQPVYEQYFGPGTRLTVT.

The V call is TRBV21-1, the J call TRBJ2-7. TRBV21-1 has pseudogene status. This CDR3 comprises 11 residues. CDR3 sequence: CARGDPYEQYF. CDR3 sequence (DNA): TGTGCCAGGGGGGACCCCTACGAGCAGTACTTC.

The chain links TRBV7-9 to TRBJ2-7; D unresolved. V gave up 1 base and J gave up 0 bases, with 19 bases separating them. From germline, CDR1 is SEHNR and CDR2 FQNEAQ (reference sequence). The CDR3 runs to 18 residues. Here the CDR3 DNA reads TGTGCCAGCAGCTTAGGGACCGAATGGGGTGTAAGCTCCTACGAGCAGTACTTC. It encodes CASSLGTEWGVSSYEQYF.

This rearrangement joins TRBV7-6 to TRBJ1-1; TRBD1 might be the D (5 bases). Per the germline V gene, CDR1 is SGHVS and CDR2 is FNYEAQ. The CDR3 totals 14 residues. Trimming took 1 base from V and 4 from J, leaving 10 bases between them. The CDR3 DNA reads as TGTGCCAGCAGCTTAGGAGGGGCCTCCACTGAAGCTTTCTTT. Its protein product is CASSLGGASTEAFF.

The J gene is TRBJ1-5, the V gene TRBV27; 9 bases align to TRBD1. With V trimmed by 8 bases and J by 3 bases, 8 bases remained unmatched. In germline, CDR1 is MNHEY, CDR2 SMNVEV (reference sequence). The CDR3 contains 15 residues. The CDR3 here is CASSSGQGYNQPQHF. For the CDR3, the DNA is TGTGCCAGCTCATCAGGACAGGGGTACAATCAGCCCCAGCATTTT.

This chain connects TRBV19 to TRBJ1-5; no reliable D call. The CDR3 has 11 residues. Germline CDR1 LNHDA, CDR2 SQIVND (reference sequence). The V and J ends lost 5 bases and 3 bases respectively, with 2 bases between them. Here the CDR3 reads CASSDNQPQHF. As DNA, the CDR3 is TGTGCCAGTAGTGACAATCAGCCCCAGCATTTT. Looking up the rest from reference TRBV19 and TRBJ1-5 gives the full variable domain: DGGITQSPKYLFRKEGQNVTLSCEQNLNHDAMYWYRQDPGQGLRLIYYSQIVNDFQKGDIAEGYSVSREKKESFPLTVTSAQKNPTAFYLCASSDNQPQHFGDGTRLSIL.

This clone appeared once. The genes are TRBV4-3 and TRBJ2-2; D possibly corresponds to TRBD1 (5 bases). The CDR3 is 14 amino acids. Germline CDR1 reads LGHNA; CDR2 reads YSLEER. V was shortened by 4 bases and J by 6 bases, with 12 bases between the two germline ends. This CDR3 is CASSLEQGPGELFF. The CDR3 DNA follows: TGCGCCAGCAGCCTAGAGCAGGGTCCCGGGGAGCTGTTTTTT.

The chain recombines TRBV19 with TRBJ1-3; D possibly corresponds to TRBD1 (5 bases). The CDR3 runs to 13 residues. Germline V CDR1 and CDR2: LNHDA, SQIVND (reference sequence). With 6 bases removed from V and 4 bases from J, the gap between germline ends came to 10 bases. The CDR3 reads CASSNQGGNTIYF. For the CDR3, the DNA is TGTGCCAGTAGCAATCAGGGAGGAAACACCATATATTTT.

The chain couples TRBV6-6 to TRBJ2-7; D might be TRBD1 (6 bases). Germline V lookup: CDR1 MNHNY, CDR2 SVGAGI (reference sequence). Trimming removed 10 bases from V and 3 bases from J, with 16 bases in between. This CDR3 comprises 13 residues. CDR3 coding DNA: TGTGCCACCCTACAGGGCGGCAGCTACGAGCAGTACTTC. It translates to CATLQGGSYEQYF.

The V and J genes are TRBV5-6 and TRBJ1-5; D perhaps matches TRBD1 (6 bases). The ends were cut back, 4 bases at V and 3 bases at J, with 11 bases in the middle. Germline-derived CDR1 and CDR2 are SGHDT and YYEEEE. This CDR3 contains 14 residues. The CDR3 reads CASSIQGINQPQHF. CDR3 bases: TGTGCCAGCAGCATACAGGGTATCAATCAGCCCCAGCATTTT.

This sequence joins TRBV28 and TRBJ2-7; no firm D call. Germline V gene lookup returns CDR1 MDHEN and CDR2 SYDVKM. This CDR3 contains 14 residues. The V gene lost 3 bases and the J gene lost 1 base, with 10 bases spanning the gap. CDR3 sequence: CASSFFLRSYEQYF. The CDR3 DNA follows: TGTGCCAGCAGTTTCTTTCTCCGGTCCTACGAGCAGTACTTC.

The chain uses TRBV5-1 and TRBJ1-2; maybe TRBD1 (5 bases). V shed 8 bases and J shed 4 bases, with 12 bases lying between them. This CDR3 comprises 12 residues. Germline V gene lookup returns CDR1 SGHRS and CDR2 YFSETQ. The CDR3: CASSDSTYGYTF. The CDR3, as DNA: TGCGCCAGTAGCGACAGTACCTATGGCTACACCTTC.

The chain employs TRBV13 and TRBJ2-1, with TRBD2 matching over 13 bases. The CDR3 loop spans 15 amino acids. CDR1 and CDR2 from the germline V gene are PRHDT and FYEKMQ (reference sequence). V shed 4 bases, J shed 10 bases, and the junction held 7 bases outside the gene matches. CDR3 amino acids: CASSSGLAGVSEQFF. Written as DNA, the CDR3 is TGTGCCAGCAGCTCCGGACTAGCGGGGGTCTCAGAGCAGTTCTTC.

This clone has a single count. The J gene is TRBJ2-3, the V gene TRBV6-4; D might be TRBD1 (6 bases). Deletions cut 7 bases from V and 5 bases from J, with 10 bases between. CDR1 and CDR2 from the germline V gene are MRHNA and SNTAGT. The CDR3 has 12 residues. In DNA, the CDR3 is TGTGCCAGCAAGGGGGACGGAGATACGCAGTATTTT. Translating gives CASKGDGDTQYF.

CDR3 sequence reads: CASSLAGGGHTGANVLTF. DNA for the CDR3: TGCGCCAGCAGCTTGGCCGGCGGGGGCCATACCGGGGCCAACGTCCTGACTTTC. The chain couples TRBV5-1 to TRBJ2-6; weak D call: TRBD2 (7 bases). The CDR3 runs to 18 residues. Germline CDR1 is SGHRS and CDR2 is YFSETQ. The germline V and J ends were trimmed by 0 bases and 4 bases, with 17 bases remaining between them.

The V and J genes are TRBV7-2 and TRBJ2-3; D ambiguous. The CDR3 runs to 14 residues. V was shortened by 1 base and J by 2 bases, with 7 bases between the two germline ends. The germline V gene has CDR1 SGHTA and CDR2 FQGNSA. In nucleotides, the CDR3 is TGTGCCAGCAGCTTAGTTGCAAACACAGATACGCAGTATTTT. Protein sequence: CASSLVANTDTQYF. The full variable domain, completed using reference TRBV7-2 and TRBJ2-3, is GAGVSQSPSNKVTEKGKDVELRCDPISGHTALYWYRQSLGQGLEFLIYFQGNSAPDKSGLPSDRFSAERTGGSVSTLTIQRTQQEDSAVYLCASSLVANTDTQYFGPGTRLTVL.

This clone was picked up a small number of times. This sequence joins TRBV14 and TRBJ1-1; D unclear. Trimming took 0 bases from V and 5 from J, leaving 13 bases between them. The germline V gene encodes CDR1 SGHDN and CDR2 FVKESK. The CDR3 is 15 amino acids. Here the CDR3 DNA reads TGTGCCAGCAGCCAAGATTGGGGAAGTGTGACTGAAGCTTTCTTT. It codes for CASSQDWGSVTEAFF.